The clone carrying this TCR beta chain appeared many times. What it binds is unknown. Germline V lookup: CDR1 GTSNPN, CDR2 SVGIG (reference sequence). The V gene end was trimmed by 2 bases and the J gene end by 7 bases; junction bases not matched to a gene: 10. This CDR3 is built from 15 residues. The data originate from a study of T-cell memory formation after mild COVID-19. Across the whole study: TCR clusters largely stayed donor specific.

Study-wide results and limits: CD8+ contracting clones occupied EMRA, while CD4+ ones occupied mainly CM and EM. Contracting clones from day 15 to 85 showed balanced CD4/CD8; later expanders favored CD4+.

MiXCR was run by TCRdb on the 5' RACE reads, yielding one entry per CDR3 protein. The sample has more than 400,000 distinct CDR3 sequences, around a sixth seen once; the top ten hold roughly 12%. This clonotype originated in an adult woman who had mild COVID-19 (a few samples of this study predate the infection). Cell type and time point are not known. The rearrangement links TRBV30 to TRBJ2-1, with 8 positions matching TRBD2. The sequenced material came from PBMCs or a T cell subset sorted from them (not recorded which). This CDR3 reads CAWSPAGGPRNEQFF. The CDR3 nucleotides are TGTGCCTGGAGTCCGGCGGGAGGACCGAGGAATGAGCAGTTCTTC.